These T cell receptor beta chains were read from a single sample in a study of cytomegalovirus exposure and HLA in healthy donors. Clones were sequenced by immunoSEQ multiplex PCR, and TCRdb holds only the in-frame ones, with some missing. The sample holds 60,000 to 85,000 clones; about 74% are singletons and the top ten take over 9.5%. The sample was PBMCs. The receptor set was obtained from a human donor in good health. Each CDR3 is given with its conserved first and last residue. A D gene is named only where the DNA matches it firmly. Size tells how often a clone was seen (once, few, many) or the class of an expanded clone, and some rows leave it out.

d_call | j_call | v_call | clone_size | cdr3_nt | cdr3_aa
. | TRBJ2-6 | TRBV7-3 | . | TGTGCCAGCAGCTTCCCGGGCTCTGGGGCCAACGTCCTGACTTTC | CASSFPGSGANVLTF
. | TRBJ2-1 | TRBV7-3 | . | TGTGCCAGCAGCTTAACGGGAACCAGACCCCCCCGGGGTGAGCAGTTCTTC | CASSLTGTRPPRGEQFF
TRBD2 | TRBJ2-7 | TRBV9 | . | TGTGCCAGCAGCGCAAGACTAGCGGATACCGCCTACGAGCAGTACTTC | CASSARLADTAYEQYF
TRBD1 | TRBJ2-7 | TRBV27 | . | TGTGCCAGCAGTTCTTACAGGGGGAGCTCCTACGAGCAGTACTTC | CASSSYRGSSYEQYF
TRBD2 | TRBJ2-1 | TRBV29-1 | few | TGCAGCGTTGAACTAGGACTAGCGTTATCCTACAATGAGCAGTTCTTC | CSVELGLALSYNEQFF
TRBD2 | TRBJ2-1 | TRBV28 | . | TGTGCCAGCAGTTTAGCGGGAGTCCTCAATGAGCAGTTCTTC | CASSLAGVLNEQFF
. | TRBJ1-3 | TRBV12-5 | few | TGTGCTAGTGGTTTGGTACCGGTGGGCAGGATTGAACCCTCTGGAAACACCATATATTTT | CASGLVPVGRIEPSGNTIYF
. | TRBJ2-3 | TRBV9 | few | TGTGCCAGCAGCGCCTGGACTATGGGGGATACGCAGTATTTT | CASSAWTMGDTQYF
. | TRBJ1-3 | TRBV5-4 | . | TGTGCCAGCAGCTTGGGAGGGGGGGCTCAGGCTGGAAACACCATATATTTT | CASSLGGGAQAGNTIYF
TRBD2 | TRBJ2-7 | TRBV7-9 | few | TGTGCCACTTTACATACGACTAGCGGGAGGGGCGAGCAGTACTTC | CATLHTTSGRGEQYF
TRBD1 | TRBJ1-1 | TRBV10-3 | . | TGTGCCAGCGGACAGGGGGCCACTGAAGCTTTCTTT | CASGQGATEAFF
TRBD1 | TRBJ2-6 | TRBV9 | . | TGTGCCAGCAGCGTGGACAGGGGGAGTCTCTCTGGGGCCAACGTCCTGACTTTC | CASSVDRGSLSGANVLTF
TRBD1 | TRBJ2-1 | TRBV4-1 | . | TGCGCCAGCAGCCCCTCCGGGACAGGGGTCTACAATGAGCAGTTCTTC | CASSPSGTGVYNEQFF
TRBD1 | TRBJ2-7 | TRBV5-1 | . | TGCGCCAGCAGCACCTCCGGGACAGATACCTACGAGCAGTACTTC | CASSTSGTDTYEQYF
. | TRBJ1-5 | TRBV7-9 | . | TGTGCCAGCAGCTTAGAGTCAGGGCACAACAATCAGCCCCAGCATTTT | CASSLESGHNNQPQHF
TRBD1 | TRBJ2-7 | TRBV5-4 | . | TGTGCCAGCAGCTTGTTCCAGGGGGCGAAAGAGCAGTACTTC | CASSLFQGAKEQYF